This is a list of T cell receptor beta chains from one sample in a study of response to subunit inactivated influenza vaccine. Each CDR3 protein gets one entry after TCRdb re-called the RT-PCR reads with MiXCR. The sample holds some 600,000 distinct CDR3 sequences, approximately 15% seen once. The sample was PBMCs from blood, taken about 14 days before vaccination. These receptors were taken from a middle-aged man who received an inactivated influenza vaccine. Both conserved end residues are part of each CDR3. D genes are given only for firm matches. For some rows the clone size is stated as once, few or many, or as a class when expanded; others skip it.

clone size,V gene,J gene,D gene,CDR3 DNA,CDR3 protein
NA,TRBV10-2,TRBJ2-7,NA,TGCGCCAGCAGTGAGGTTGAATCCTACGAGCAGTACTTC,CASSEVESYEQYF
few,TRBV5-1,TRBJ2-3,NA,TGCGCCAGCAGCTTGGATACCCGGGGGATTAGGACGCAGTATTTT,CASSLDTRGIRTQYF
NA,TRBV12-3/TRBV12-4,TRBJ2-1,TRBD2,TGTGCCAGCATACTTGAGGGCGGGGGGGCTTGGAATGAGCAGTTCTTC,CASILEGGGAWNEQFF
NA,TRBV2,TRBJ2-7,NA,TGTGCCAGCAGTCCTTCCGAGTCCTACGAGCAGTACTTC,CASSPSESYEQYF
few,TRBV5-1,TRBJ2-7,TRBD1,TGCGCCAGCAGCCCAGGGGACAGCTACTACGAGCAGTACTTC,CASSPGDSYYEQYF
few,TRBV5-1,TRBJ1-4,TRBD1,TGCGCCAGCCGACGGGACAGGGCCTTGGCTAATGAAAAACTGTTTTTT,CASRRDRALANEKLFF
few,TRBV29-1,TRBJ2-3,TRBD2,TGCAGCGTTCGTGGGGGGGGAGGGCTCTCAGATACGCAGTATTTT,CSVRGGGGLSDTQYF
NA,TRBV20-1,TRBJ2-7,TRBD2,TGCAGTGCTAGAGGGTCTAGCGGGAGTTACGAGCAGTACTTC,CSARGSSGSYEQYF
many,TRBV28,TRBJ2-2,TRBD1,TGTGCCAGCAATGAGAGGGGGCGAGGCACCGGGGAGCTGTTTTTT,CASNERGRGTGELFF
few,TRBV5-1,TRBJ2-1,TRBD2,TGCGCCAGCAGCTTGGGGCTAGCGGGAGACGGTGAGCAGTTCTTC,CASSLGLAGDGEQFF
few,TRBV6-2/TRBV6-3,TRBJ1-1,NA,TGTGCCAGCAGTCGATTGGGGGGCTTTGAAGCTTTCTTT,CASSRLGGFEAFF
NA,TRBV15,TRBJ1-2,NA,TGTGCCACCAGCCGAGGGGTATCCAATGGCTACACCTTC,CATSRGVSNGYTF
many,TRBV7-2,TRBJ2-1,TRBD1,TGTGCCAGCAGCCGGGACAGGGGTAGGAATGAGCAGTTCTTC,CASSRDRGRNEQFF
NA,TRBV28,TRBJ1-1,NA,TGTGCCAGCAGTTTACGGGGGGCCAACACTGAAGCTTTCTTT,CASSLRGANTEAFF
few,TRBV9,TRBJ2-3,NA,TGTGCCAGCAGCCCCCCTAGTGGGGGGGGCAGGGATACGCAGTATTTT,CASSPPSGGGRDTQYF
NA,TRBV6-6,TRBJ2-7,NA,TGTGCCAGCAGGACAGATTACGAGCAGTACTTC,CASRTDYEQYF
few,TRBV10-2,TRBJ2-1,TRBD2,TGCGCCAGCTGGTCTACTAGCGGGAGGACCTACAATGAGCAGTTCTTC,CASWSTSGRTYNEQFF
NA,TRBV2,TRBJ1-5,NA,TGTGCCAGCAGTGAAAGGGAGGTCCGGGGGCAGCCCCAGCATTTT,CASSEREVRGQPQHF
few,TRBV14,TRBJ1-2,NA,TGTGCCAGCAGCCCTGCTGGGACACTTCATGGCTACACCTTC,CASSPAGTLHGYTF
NA,TRBV4-3,TRBJ2-5,TRBD2,TGCGCCAGCAGCCAAGATAGCGGGCCGCAAGAGACCCAGTACTTC,CASSQDSGPQETQYF
few,TRBV5-1,TRBJ2-7,NA,TGCGCCAGCAGCTCAAGTGTCGAGCAGTACTTC,CASSSSVEQYF
NA,TRBV5-1,TRBJ2-3,TRBD2,TGCGCCAGCAGCTTTCTAGCGGGGGGGCTCAGAGATACGCAGTATTTT,CASSFLAGGLRDTQYF
few,TRBV20-1,TRBJ2-5,NA,TGCAGTGCTAGAGTGGGGGTGGGGACCCAGTACTTC,CSARVGVGTQYF
NA,TRBV20-1,TRBJ2-7,NA,TGCAGTGCTAACGGGCAGGCATCCTACGAGCAGTACTTC,CSANGQASYEQYF
few,TRBV6-5,TRBJ2-2,NA,TGTGCCAGCAGTTCCTCGGGACACAGGACCGGGGAGCTGTTTTTT,CASSSSGHRTGELFF
many,TRBV2,TRBJ2-5,NA,TGCGCCAGCAGCGGGCAGGGGGAGACCCAGTACTTC,CASSGQGETQYF
many,TRBV5-6,TRBJ2-7,NA,TGTGCCAGCAGCTCAACGACAGCCTACGAGCAGTACTTC,CASSSTTAYEQYF
many,TRBV10-3,TRBJ1-1,NA,TGTGCCATCAGTGAGTCGACTCTACAAGGGGGCACTGAAGCTTTCTTT,CAISESTLQGGTEAFF
NA,TRBV10-3,TRBJ2-1,TRBD2,TGTGCCACCTACCCGGGACTAGCGGGGGGTGGAAATGAGCAGTTCTTC,CATYPGLAGGGNEQFF
NA,TRBV2,TRBJ2-2,TRBD2,TGTGCCGGGAGTGGTAGCGGGAAAATCGGGGAGCTGTTTTTT,CAGSGSGKIGELFF
NA,TRBV7-2,TRBJ2-1,NA,TGTGCCAGCAGCCCAGGGGTTTCGGGCCATGAGCAGTTCTTC,CASSPGVSGHEQFF
many,TRBV5-1,TRBJ1-1,NA,TGCGCCAGCAGCTTGAGTTCGGAGAGAACTGAAGCTTTCTTT,CASSLSSERTEAFF
many,TRBV7-9,TRBJ2-3,TRBD1,TGTGCCAGCAGCTCTCCGGGACAGGGTTACACAGATACGCAGTATTTT,CASSSPGQGYTDTQYF
few,TRBV9,TRBJ2-2,TRBD2,TGTGCCAGCAGCGTAGCGGGAGGGCCCGGGGAGCTGTTTTTT,CASSVAGGPGELFF
NA,TRBV28,TRBJ2-2,NA,TGTGCCAGCCTGCCAGGGAACGGCGGGGAGCTGTTTTTT,CASLPGNGGELFF
NA,TRBV19,TRBJ1-1,NA,TGTGCCAGTAGCAACTTAGGGACCGCTGGGCGGGTGAACACTGAAGCTTTCTTT,CASSNLGTAGRVNTEAFF
NA,TRBV6-1,TRBJ1-5,NA,TGTGCCAGCATCGATCCGGGACGAGGTTCAGGTCAGCCCCAGCATTTT,CASIDPGRGSGQPQHF
NA,TRBV29-1,TRBJ2-3,TRBD2,TGCAGCGTCCTTGGGACTAGCGGCCGGCGGACAGATACGCAGTATTTT,CSVLGTSGRRTDTQYF
few,TRBV9,TRBJ2-2,TRBD1,TGTGCCAGCAGCGTAGCCGACAGGGGGAGAACCGGGGAGCTGTTTTTT,CASSVADRGRTGELFF
NA,TRBV6-2/TRBV6-3,TRBJ2-7,TRBD2,TGTGCCAGCAGTTACCGGACTAGAGGATCCTACGAGCAGTACTTC,CASSYRTRGSYEQYF
many,TRBV14,TRBJ2-7,NA,TGTGCCAGCAGCCGGGCGAACTACGAGCAGTACTTC,CASSRANYEQYF
many,TRBV12-3/TRBV12-4,TRBJ1-2,TRBD1,TGTGCCAGCAGCCTCCAGGGGGCTGATGGCTACACCTTC,CASSLQGADGYTF
NA,TRBV19,TRBJ1-1,NA,TGTGCCAGTAGCCCGACCCCGGGGACTGAAGCTTTCTTT,CASSPTPGTEAFF
NA,TRBV2,TRBJ1-5,NA,TGTGCCAGCAGTGCTGGATGGGGCAGTCAGCCCCAGCATTTT,CASSAGWGSQPQHF
few,TRBV28,TRBJ2-3,TRBD2,TGTGCCAGCAGATCGTCGGGGGCGGGAGGGATTACAGATACGCAGTATTTT,CASRSSGAGGITDTQYF
many,TRBV10-3,TRBJ2-7,NA,TGTGCCATCAGTGAGACAGGCCCCAACGAGCAGTACTTC,CAISETGPNEQYF
NA,TRBV7-2,TRBJ2-7,NA,TGTGCCAGCAGCTTTCCCGTCGGCGAGCAGTACTTC,CASSFPVGEQYF
NA,TRBV12-3/TRBV12-4,TRBJ1-5,TRBD1,TGTGCCAGCAGTTTTTTGGGACAGCAAAGAGGCAATCAGCCCCAGCATTTT,CASSFLGQQRGNQPQHF
NA,TRBV7-6,TRBJ2-7,NA,TGTGCCAGCAGCGCGGTGACCGAGGGTGGCGAGCAGTACTTC,CASSAVTEGGEQYF
NA,TRBV6-1,TRBJ2-3,NA,TGTGCCAGCAGGGAACGACAGCAACCTCCCCATACGCAGTATTTT,CASRERQQPPHTQYF
few,TRBV5-6,TRBJ1-5,NA,TGTGCCAGCAGTCAGGGCGGCGCAGGGGTAAATCAGCCCCAGCATTTT,CASSQGGAGVNQPQHF